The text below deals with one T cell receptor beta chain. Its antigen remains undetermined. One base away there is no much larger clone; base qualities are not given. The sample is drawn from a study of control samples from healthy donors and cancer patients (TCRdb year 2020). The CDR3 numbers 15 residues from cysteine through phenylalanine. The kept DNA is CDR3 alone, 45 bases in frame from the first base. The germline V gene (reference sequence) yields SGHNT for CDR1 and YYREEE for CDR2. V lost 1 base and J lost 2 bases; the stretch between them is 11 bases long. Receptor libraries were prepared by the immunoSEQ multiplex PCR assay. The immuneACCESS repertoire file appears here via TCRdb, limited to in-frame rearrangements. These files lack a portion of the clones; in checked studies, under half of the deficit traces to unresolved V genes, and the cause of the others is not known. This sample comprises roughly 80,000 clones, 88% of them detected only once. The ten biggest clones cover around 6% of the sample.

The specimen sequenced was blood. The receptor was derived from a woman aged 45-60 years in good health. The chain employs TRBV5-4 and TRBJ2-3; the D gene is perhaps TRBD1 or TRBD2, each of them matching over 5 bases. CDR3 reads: CASSLSQGVTDTQYF. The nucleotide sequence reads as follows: TGTGCCAGCAGCTTGTCCCAGGGAGTCACAGATACGCAGTATTTT.